Shown below are 28 T cell receptor beta chains from a single sample sequenced in a study of cytomegalovirus exposure and HLA in healthy donors. 13 Jbeta primers and 60 Vbeta primers were used for the PCR. This table comes from immunoSEQ multiplex PCR, and its TCRdb copy is limited to in-frame clones, with some not included. The sample table includes 200,000 to 250,000 clones. The sample comprised PBMCs. These receptors were taken from a woman between 25 and 40 years old in good health and CMV-seropositive.

The chain carries TRBV19 and TRBJ1-4, with TRBD1 identical over 7 bases. Per the germline V gene, CDR1 is LNHDA and CDR2 is SQIVND (reference sequence). The CDR3 has 14 residues. Trimming at V came to 6 bases and at J to 4 bases, leaving 5 bases not matched to a gene. CDR3 sequence (DNA): TGTGCCAGTAGAACAGGGGTAGTTAATGAAAAACTGTTTTTT. Its translation: CASRTGVVNEKLFF.

The rearrangement links TRBV19 to TRBJ1-4; D is unresolved. There are 16 residues in the CDR3. CDR1 LNHDA and CDR2 SQIVND come from the germline V gene (reference sequence). The V and J ends lost 10 bases and 2 bases respectively, with 20 bases between them. In DNA, the CDR3 is TGTGCCACCACAAGGTTGCGGGGAACTACTAATGAAAAACTGTTTTTT. Translating it yields CATTRLRGTTNEKLFF.

This sequence joins TRBV7-2 and TRBJ2-3; 8 bases line up with TRBD2. The V gene's germline CDR1 is SGHTA and CDR2 FQGNSA. Trimming at V came to 1 base and at J to 4 bases, leaving 10 bases not matched to a gene. This CDR3 comprises 17 residues. CDR3 amino acids: CASSLVGAGGGADTQYF. As DNA, the CDR3 is TGTGCCAGCAGCTTAGTCGGGGCGGGAGGTGGTGCAGATACGCAGTATTTT.

V gene TRBV9 combines with J gene TRBJ1-1, with 9 bases matching TRBD1. With V trimmed by 0 bases and J by 1 base, 4 bases remained unmatched. The germline V gene has CDR1 SGDLS and CDR2 YYNGEE. The CDR3 loop spans 16 amino acids. The CDR3, as DNA: TGTGCCAGCAGCGTAGTCGGGGGACAGGGGAACACTGAAGCTTTCTTT. As protein: CASSVVGGQGNTEAFF.

This chain links TRBV5-6 with TRBJ1-5; D remains unclear. Trimming left V 2 bases short and J 2 bases short, with 5 bases between. CDR1 is SGHDT, CDR2 YYEEEE, per germline. This CDR3 is 13 amino acids long. The CDR3 region has the DNA TGTGCCAGCAGCTTCGGTGGCAATCAGCCCCAGCATTTT. This sequence encodes CASSFGGNQPQHF.

J is TRBJ2-3 and V is TRBV5-1, with 7 bases lining up with TRBD1. The CDR3 length is 15 residues. The trim removed 2 bases at V and 7 bases at J, leaving 10 bases unmatched. Germline CDR1 SGHRS, CDR2 YFSETQ. The CDR3 DNA follows: TGCGCCAGCAGCTTAGAAAACGACAGGGCACATACGCAGTATTTT. It is translated as CASSLENDRAHTQYF. Complete variable domain (other parts from reference TRBV5-1 and TRBJ2-3): KAGVTQTPRYLIKTRGQQVTLSCSPISGHRSVSWYQQTPGQGLQFLFEYFSETQRNKGNFPGRFSGRQFSNSRSEMNVSTLELGDSALYLCASSLENDRAHTQYFGPGTRLTVL.

The rearrangement uses TRBV6-1 and TRBJ1-4, with 7 bases fitting TRBD1. The CDR3 runs to 15 residues. V lost 6 bases, J lost 4 bases, and 8 bases stayed unmatched. CDR1 and CDR2 from the germline V gene are MNHNS and SASEGT. In DNA, the CDR3 is TGTGCCAGCAGCCTAAGACAGGGTCTTAATGAAAAACTGTTTTTT. Amino acids: CASSLRQGLNEKLFF.

The chain uses TRBV6-5 and TRBJ1-3, with a possible D match to TRBD1 (6 bases). The CDR3 loop spans 13 amino acids. V shed 11 bases and J shed 4 bases, with 15 bases lying between them. Germline V gene sequence: CDR1 MNHEY, CDR2 SVGAGI. This chain's CDR3 is CASAGQIGNTIYF. In DNA form, the CDR3 reads TGTGCCTCAGCAGGACAGATCGGAAACACCATATATTTT.

The chain links TRBV5-8 to TRBJ2-3; D call uncertain. Germline V gives CDR1 SGHTS, CDR2 YDEGEE. The CDR3 has 14 amino acids. Trimming left V 1 base short and J 2 bases short, with 8 bases between. The chain's CDR3 is CASSLSRYTDTQYF. The DNA for the CDR3 is TGTGCCAGCAGCTTGTCCCGGTACACAGATACGCAGTATTTT.

The chain has TRBV7-2 and TRBJ2-7, with a weak D call TRBD2 (5 bases). This CDR3 comprises 15 residues. Trimming left V 0 bases short and J 5 bases short, with 14 bases between. CDR1 and CDR2 from the germline V gene are SGHTA and FQGNSA. The CDR3 nucleotides read TGTGCCAGCAGCTTAGCGCCGGGGTATAAGGACGAGCAGTACTTC. Its translation: CASSLAPGYKDEQYF.

This chain links TRBV27 with TRBJ1-4, with TRBD1 matching over 7 bases. The CDR3 is 15 amino acids. Germline V gene sequence: CDR1 MNHEY, CDR2 SMNVEV (reference sequence). V shed 3 bases, J shed 0 bases, and the junction held 1 base outside the gene matches. The CDR3 sequence is CASSFTGATNEKLFF. DNA for the CDR3: TGTGCCAGCAGTTTCACAGGGGCAACTAATGAAAAACTGTTTTTT.

V and J are TRBV6-5 and TRBJ1-2; 7 bases agree with TRBD1. The CDR3 is 16 amino acids. The junction had 15 bases not matched to a gene; V was cut back by 4 bases and J by 7 bases. Germline values: CDR1 MNHEY, CDR2 SVGAGI. The CDR3 nucleotides are TGTGCCAGCAGTTCAACCTTGACAGGGAACTACGGTGGCTACACCTTC. It codes for CASSSTLTGNYGGYTF.

The V call is TRBV4-1, the J call TRBJ2-5; a weak D match, TRBD2 (5 bases). CDR1 MGHRA and CDR2 YSYEKL come from the germline V gene. The CDR3 totals 12 residues. V was clipped by 1 base and J by 5 bases, with 5 bases between them. The CDR3 reads CASSQAGETQYF. The CDR3 nucleotides are TGCGCCAGCAGCCAAGCGGGGGAGACCCAGTACTTC.

This chain links TRBV7-9 with TRBJ1-1; 9 nucleotides match TRBD1. Trimming at V came to 6 bases and at J to 4 bases, leaving 9 bases not matched to a gene. The V gene's germline CDR1 is SEHNR and CDR2 FQNEAQ (reference sequence). The CDR3 length is 15 residues. CDR3 bases: TGTGCCAGCAGATATGGGGACAGGGAGACCACTGAAGCTTTCTTT. Its protein is CASRYGDRETTEAFF.

The chain couples TRBV19 to TRBJ2-1, with 7 bases matching TRBD2. Germline V gene sequence: CDR1 LNHDA, CDR2 SQIVND (reference sequence). This CDR3 has 16 amino acids. V dropped 6 bases and J dropped 2; count of bases not matched to a gene: 10. The CDR3: CASSTRDYLTYNEQFF. The CDR3 DNA follows: TGTGCCAGTAGCACCCGGGACTACCTAACCTACAATGAGCAGTTCTTC.

The V and J genes are TRBV19 and TRBJ1-2; TRBD1 is a possible D gene (6 bases). Per germline, CDR1 LNHDA and CDR2 SQIVND (reference sequence). The V end was cut by 4 bases, the J end by 4 bases, with 7 bases between. The CDR3 is 12 residues long. The CDR3 nucleotides read TGTGCCAGTAGTACACAGGGCTATGGCTACACCTTC. Translating gives CASSTQGYGYTF.

The genes are TRBV5-4 and TRBJ2-1, with 8 nucleotides matching TRBD1. V dropped 4 bases and J dropped 10; count of bases not matched to a gene: 7. The CDR3 sequence is 13 residues long. Looked up from germline, CDR1 is SGHNT and CDR2 is YYREEE (reference sequence). The CDR3, as DNA: TGTGCCAGCAGCCCAGGACAGGGAAACGAGCAGTTCTTC. Translation gives CASSPGQGNEQFF.

The chain joins TRBV25-1 to TRBJ2-2; the D gene is possibly TRBD2 (6 bases). There are 15 residues in the CDR3. Germline values: CDR1 MGHDK, CDR2 SYGVNS. The V end was cut by 2 bases, the J end by 0 bases, with 7 bases between. CDR3 DNA sequence: TGTGCCAGCAGTGAAGGGACTTCGAACACCGGGGAGCTGTTTTTT. This codes for CASSEGTSNTGELFF.

The chain employs TRBV2 and TRBJ2-3; possible D gene TRBD1, 5 bases. Germline V CDR1 and CDR2: SNHLY, FYNNEI. The ends were cut back, 3 bases at V and 1 base at J, with 5 bases in the middle. This CDR3 comprises 13 residues. DNA for the CDR3: TGTGCCAGCAGTGACAGGGGCACAGATACGCAGTATTTT. It codes for CASSDRGTDTQYF.

V gene TRBV4-3 combines with J gene TRBJ2-1; 9 bases are shared with TRBD2. The germline V gene encodes CDR1 LGHNA and CDR2 YSLEER. V was clipped by 2 bases and J by 8 bases; unmatched bases: 7. The CDR3 extends over 15 amino acids. DNA for the CDR3: TGCGCCAGCAGCCAAAGTCTAGCGGGGCGGGATGAGCAGTTCTTC. Its translation is CASSQSLAGRDEQFF.

The CDR3 coding sequence is TGTGCCAGTAATGCCGGGACAGGGGGCTTTCAGCCCCAGCATTTT. Its protein product is CASNAGTGGFQPQHF. J is TRBJ1-5 and V is TRBV19; TRBD1 matches at 12 bases. There are 15 residues in the CDR3. J was trimmed by 6 bases and V by 7 bases; bases with no gene match: 7. Germline CDR1 LNHDA, CDR2 SQIVND (reference sequence).

The rearrangement links TRBV9 to TRBJ1-1, with D maybe TRBD1 (6 bases). Germline assignment: CDR1 SGDLS and CDR2 YYNGEE. This CDR3 contains 13 residues. V was trimmed by 0 bases and J by 6 bases, leaving 9 bases between them. Here the CDR3 reads CASSVAGVSEAFF. CDR3 DNA: TGTGCCAGCAGCGTAGCAGGGGTCTCTGAAGCTTTCTTT.

The gene calls are TRBV11-2 and TRBJ2-5; D possibly corresponds to TRBD2 (6 bases). CDR3 length: 17 amino acids. Germline loops: CDR1 SGHAT, CDR2 FQNNGV. V was pared by 5 bases and J by 1 base, with 20 bases between. CDR3: CASSPSTRLGFQETQYF. CDR3 coding DNA: TGTGCCAGCAGCCCCTCCACCCGACTAGGGTTCCAAGAGACCCAGTACTTC.

The gene calls are TRBV5-5 and TRBJ1-1; D is ambiguous. Germline CDR1 and CDR2: SGHKS and YYEKEE (reference sequence). The CDR3 loop spans 13 amino acids. Trimming shortened V by 0 bases and J by 3 bases, and 6 bases separated the two germline ends. CDR3 DNA: TGTGCCAGCAGCTTGGTGGGAGACACTGAAGCTTTCTTT. Amino acid sequence: CASSLVGDTEAFF.

The chain is built from TRBV25-1 and TRBJ1-3, with D perhaps matching TRBD1 (5 bases). The CDR3 runs 16 residues. V was shortened by 2 bases and J by 3 bases, with 14 bases between the two germline ends. Germline-derived CDR1 and CDR2 are MGHDK and SYGVNS. In DNA, the CDR3 is TGTGCCAGCAGTGAAGCTGGGGCTAAAAATGGAAACACCATATATTTT. Its protein is CASSEAGAKNGNTIYF. Full variable domain (outside the CDR3, taken from reference TRBV25-1 and TRBJ1-3): EADIYQTPRYLVIGTGKKITLECSQTMGHDKMYWYQQDPGMELHLIHYSYGVNSTEKGDLSSESTVSRIRTEHFPLTLESARPSHTSQYLCASSEAGAKNGNTIYFGEGSWLTVV.

This chain links TRBV5-1 with TRBJ2-2; TRBD2 agrees at 7 bases. This CDR3 is 15 amino acids long. J was trimmed by 1 base and V by 2 bases; bases with no gene match: 2. Looked up from germline, CDR1 is SGHRS and CDR2 is YFSETQ. In DNA, the CDR3 is TGCGCCAGCAGCTTCCGGGGGGTGAACACCGGGGAGCTGTTTTTT. Its protein is CASSFRGVNTGELFF.

To note about this clone: Other DNA sequences from this sample encode an identical CDR3 as well. The chain combines TRBV2 with TRBJ1-1, with 9 nucleotides matching TRBD1. This CDR3 has 14 amino acids. Germline V lookup: CDR1 SNHLY, CDR2 FYNNEI. The trim removed 11 bases at V and 5 bases at J, leaving 12 bases unmatched. Here the CDR3 DNA reads TGTGCCGTCGGGTATCCGACAGGGGGTACTGAAGCTTTCTTT. This gives the protein CAVGYPTGGTEAFF.

The V gene is TRBV11-2, the J gene TRBJ1-2; 8 bases line up with TRBD1. After removal of 1 base from V and 9 bases from J, the junction contained 1 base not matched to a gene. Looked up from germline, CDR1 is SGHAT and CDR2 is FQNNGV. CDR3 size: 12 residues. CDR3 in amino acids: CASSLGTGSYTF. Written as DNA, the CDR3 is TGTGCCAGCAGCTTAGGGACAGGGAGCTACACCTTC.